A single sample gave rise to the 23 T cell receptor beta chains below, sequenced in a study of blood T cell repertoires in COVID-19. Measured with immunoSEQ multiplex PCR; TCRdb has only the in-frame clones, and not every one. The sample lists around 260,000 clones; 75% to 90% were seen once. Specimen: PBMCs or T cells enriched from blood (not recorded which). The receptor source for this set is a woman in her twenties or thirties who had recovered from COVID-19.

This clone appeared once. The chain joins TRBV11-3 to TRBJ1-1, with D tentatively TRBD1 (5 bases). This CDR3 spans 13 amino acids. Looked up from germline, CDR1 is SGHNT and CDR2 is YENEEA. The V end was cut by 5 bases, the J end by 4 bases, with 11 bases between. The CDR3 protein is CASSATGSTEAFF. The CDR3 DNA sequence: TGTGCCAGCAGCGCCACAGGCTCCACTGAAGCTTTCTTT.

The V and J genes are TRBV6-5 and TRBJ1-1, with TRBD1 matching 8 bases. Germline CDR1 MNHEY, CDR2 SVGAGI. The CDR3 runs 12 residues. V lost 5 bases and J lost 7; bases outside the gene matches: 3. This CDR3 is CASSRTGIEAFF. DNA for the CDR3: TGTGCCAGCAGTAGGACAGGGATTGAAGCTTTCTTT.

The chain is built from TRBV7-2 and TRBJ2-3; TRBD2 might be the D (5 bases). CDR3 length: 16 amino acids. Germline V CDR1 and CDR2: SGHTA, FQGNSA. Deletions cut 5 bases from V and 1 base from J, with 16 bases between. The CDR3 spells CASSPVGGPGTDTQYF. The CDR3 DNA follows: TGTGCCAGCAGCCCCGTTGGCGGGCCTGGCACAGATACGCAGTATTTT.

The CDR3 here is CASSRDREGKLFF. CDR3 sequence (DNA): TGTGCCAGCAGCCGGGACAGGGAGGGCAAACTGTTTTTT. This sequence joins TRBV6-5 and TRBJ1-4; 9 nucleotides agree with TRBD1. The germline V gene encodes CDR1 MNHEY and CDR2 SVGAGI. The V and J ends lost 6 bases and 11 bases, in that order; junction bases with no gene match: 7. The CDR3 runs to 13 residues.

This clone was seen only a few times. The chain uses TRBV2 and TRBJ1-2, with D perhaps matching TRBD1 (5 bases). Germline-derived CDR1 and CDR2 are SNHLY and FYNNEI. The ends were cut back, 8 bases at V and 7 bases at J, with 17 bases in the middle. There are 13 residues in the CDR3. The CDR3, as DNA: TGTGCCAGCCAGGCAAGGGGTGGGGTTGGCTACACCTTC. It codes for CASQARGGVGYTF.

The gene calls are TRBV6-5 and TRBJ1-2, with 9 nucleotides matching TRBD1. This CDR3 spans 15 amino acids. Germline CDR1 is MNHEY and CDR2 is SVGAGI. V gave up 0 bases and J gave up 6 bases; unmatched junction bases: 5. As DNA, the CDR3 is TGTGCCAGCAGTTACTCCCTCGACAGGGGGGATGGCTACACCTTC. Translating it yields CASSYSLDRGDGYTF.

The rearrangement links TRBV5-1 to TRBJ1-2; 9 nucleotides match TRBD1. Trimming took 2 bases from V and 5 from J; bases not matched to a gene: 4. The CDR3 has 14 residues. Germline V gene lookup returns CDR1 SGHRS and CDR2 YFSETQ. The CDR3 DNA sequence: TGCGCCAGCAGCTTTCGCGGACAGGGGTATGGCTACACCTTC. Protein: CASSFRGQGYGYTF.

As DNA, the CDR3 is TGTGCCTGCCTAGCCAGGGGCAGAGAAATCACCGGGGAGCTGTTTTTT. As protein: CACLARGREITGELFF. The rearrangement uses TRBV30 and TRBJ2-2, with TRBD1 as a possible D gene (6 bases). Looked up from germline, CDR1 is GTSNPN and CDR2 is SVGIG (reference sequence). This CDR3 is built from 16 residues. Trimming took off 6 bases at V and 4 bases at J, with 21 bases between the two ends. Using reference TRBV30 and TRBJ2-2 for the parts outside the CDR3, the full variable domain is SQTIHQWPATLVQPVGSPLSLECTVEGTSNPNLYWYRQAAGRGLQLLFYSVGIGQISSEVPQNLSASRPQDRQFILSSKKLLLSDSGFYLCACLARGREITGELFFGEGSRLTVL.

The chain carries TRBV29-1 and TRBJ2-7; TRBD1 is a possible D gene (5 bases). The CDR3 spans 11 residues. Germline V gives CDR1 SQVTM, CDR2 ANQGSEA. Trimming stripped 7 bases from V and 4 bases from J, with 11 bases between. The CDR3 is CSARVGYEQYF. Written as DNA, the CDR3 is TGCAGCGCCAGGGTAGGGTACGAGCAGTACTTC.

The CDR3 region has the DNA TGTGCCAGCAGCGGAACAGGGGGAATTACTGGCTACACCTTC. It codes for CASSGTGGITGYTF. The rearrangement uses TRBV9 and TRBJ1-2; 8 bases line up with TRBD1. Germline V gene data show CDR1 as SGDLS and CDR2 as YYNGEE. J lost 7 bases, V lost 3 bases, and 8 bases had no gene match. The CDR3 has 14 amino acids.

The chain links TRBV5-8 to TRBJ1-1; the D is unclear. Trimming took 0 bases from V and 6 from J, leaving 15 bases between them. Per germline, CDR1 SGHTS and CDR2 YDEGEE. The CDR3 runs 15 residues. This CDR3 reads CASSLGRVSGSEAFF. Written as DNA, the CDR3 is TGTGCCAGCAGCTTGGGGAGGGTATCAGGCTCTGAAGCTTTCTTT.

The chain carries TRBV28 and TRBJ2-5; 7 nucleotides match TRBD2. CDR3 length equals 15 residues. With V trimmed by 4 bases and J by 3 bases, 8 bases remained unmatched. CDR1 is MDHEN, CDR2 SYDVKM, per germline. The CDR3 spells CASSSGGLREETQYF. The DNA of the CDR3 is TGTGCCAGCAGTTCCGGGGGGTTGCGGGAAGAGACCCAGTACTTC.

V and J are TRBV7-7 and TRBJ2-5, with 8 bases identical to TRBD1. CDR1 and CDR2 from the germline V gene are SSHAT and FNYEAQ (reference sequence). The CDR3 covers 15 residues. V lost 0 bases to trimming and J lost 5 bases; unmatched junction nucleotides: 5. CDR3 DNA sequence: TGTGCCAGCAGCTTAGCGGGCAGGGGGCGCGAGACCCAGTACTTC. Translated, it gives CASSLAGRGRETQYF.

The chain recombines TRBV10-1 with TRBJ2-1, with D maybe TRBD2 (6 bases). Between the trimmed V and J ends, which lost 3 bases and 2 bases, there was a span of 23 bases. The CDR3 spans 19 residues. Per germline, CDR1 WNHNN and CDR2 SYGVQD (reference sequence). CDR3 nucleotides: TGCGCCAGCAGTGAACTCCCGGGACTCCCGAATATAGCCTACAATGAGCAGTTCTTC. As protein: CASSELPGLPNIAYNEQFF.

This chain joins TRBV4-1 and TRBJ2-5; 12 nucleotides match TRBD2. The CDR3 spans 17 residues. Germline V gives CDR1 MGHRA, CDR2 YSYEKL. J lost 5 bases, V lost 1 base, and 8 bases had no gene match. In DNA, the CDR3 is TGCGCCAGCAGCCAAGGGTCTAGCGGGGGGGCCCGGGAGACCCAGTACTTC. This gives the protein CASSQGSSGGARETQYF.

V is TRBV7-9 and J is TRBJ1-1; weak D call: TRBD1 (5 bases). CDR3 length: 15 amino acids. V was pared by 4 bases and J by 0 bases, with 12 bases between. Germline CDR1 reads SEHNR; CDR2 reads FQNEAQ (reference sequence). The DNA for the CDR3 is TGTGCCAGCAGCTCATATAAGGGGATGAACACTGAAGCTTTCTTT. This gives the protein CASSSYKGMNTEAFF.

This chain connects TRBV27 to TRBJ2-5; perhaps TRBD1 as D (5 bases). V lost 8 bases and J 2 bases, leaving 9 bases between the germline ends. This CDR3 contains 12 residues. Germline CDR1 reads MNHEY; CDR2 reads SMNVEV (reference sequence). The CDR3 loop is CASQGSQETQYF. The CDR3 DNA follows: TGTGCCAGCCAGGGAAGTCAAGAGACCCAGTACTTC.

V and J are TRBV7-9 and TRBJ2-3; 11 bases agree with TRBD2. This CDR3 region has 15 residues. Germline lookup yields CDR1 SEHNR and CDR2 FQNEAQ (reference sequence). V was pared by 6 bases and J by 5 bases, with 7 bases of the junction left unmatched. The CDR3 region has the DNA TGTGCCAGCAGGAAGACTAGCGGGGCACAAGATACGCAGTATTTT. Translating it yields CASRKTSGAQDTQYF.

The V call is TRBV5-1, the J call TRBJ2-2, with 9 nucleotides matching TRBD2. V lost 2 bases and J lost 7; bases outside the gene matches: 12. The CDR3 is 17 amino acids. Germline V gives CDR1 SGHRS, CDR2 YFSETQ. CDR3: CASSLRSGGPLNGELFF. The CDR3 nucleotides are TGCGCCAGCAGCTTAAGGAGCGGGGGGCCTCTAAACGGGGAGCTGTTTTTT.

This chain joins TRBV25-1 and TRBJ2-1; TRBD1 matches 8 bases. This CDR3 spans 17 amino acids. In germline, CDR1 is MGHDK, CDR2 SYGVNS. V lost 2 bases, J lost 7 bases, and 13 bases stayed unmatched. Here the CDR3 reads CASSEPSADRAGNEQFF. The CDR3 DNA follows: TGTGCCAGCAGTGAACCCTCGGCGGACAGGGCGGGAAATGAGCAGTTCTTC.

The rearrangement uses TRBV27 and TRBJ2-7; D is uncertain. Germline-derived CDR1 and CDR2 are MNHEY and SMNVEV (reference sequence). V dropped 6 bases and J dropped 2 bases, with 20 bases sitting between them. CDR3 size: 16 residues. This chain's CDR3 is CASSSLGPGVAYEQYF. The DNA of the CDR3 is TGTGCCAGCAGCTCTCTCGGCCCAGGCGTAGCCTACGAGCAGTACTTC.

The CDR3 nucleotides read TGCGCTAGCGGGAGCGGGGGAACCTACGAGCAGTACTTC. Amino acid sequence: CASGSGGTYEQYF. This chain links TRBV10-1 with TRBJ2-7; 9 positions agree with TRBD2. CDR3 length: 13 amino acids. Germline V gene data show CDR1 as WNHNN and CDR2 as SYGVQD (reference sequence).

The genes are TRBV3-1 (or the pseudogene TRBV3-2) and TRBJ2-2; no clear D gene. This CDR3 comprises 13 residues. V lost 5 bases and J 7 bases, leaving 11 bases between the germline ends. CDR1 is LGHDT and CDR2 is YNNKEL in the germline V gene (reference sequence). This chain's CDR3 is CASSGGRIGELFF. The CDR3 DNA reads TGTGCCAGCAGCGGTGGGCGCATCGGGGAGCTGTTTTTT.